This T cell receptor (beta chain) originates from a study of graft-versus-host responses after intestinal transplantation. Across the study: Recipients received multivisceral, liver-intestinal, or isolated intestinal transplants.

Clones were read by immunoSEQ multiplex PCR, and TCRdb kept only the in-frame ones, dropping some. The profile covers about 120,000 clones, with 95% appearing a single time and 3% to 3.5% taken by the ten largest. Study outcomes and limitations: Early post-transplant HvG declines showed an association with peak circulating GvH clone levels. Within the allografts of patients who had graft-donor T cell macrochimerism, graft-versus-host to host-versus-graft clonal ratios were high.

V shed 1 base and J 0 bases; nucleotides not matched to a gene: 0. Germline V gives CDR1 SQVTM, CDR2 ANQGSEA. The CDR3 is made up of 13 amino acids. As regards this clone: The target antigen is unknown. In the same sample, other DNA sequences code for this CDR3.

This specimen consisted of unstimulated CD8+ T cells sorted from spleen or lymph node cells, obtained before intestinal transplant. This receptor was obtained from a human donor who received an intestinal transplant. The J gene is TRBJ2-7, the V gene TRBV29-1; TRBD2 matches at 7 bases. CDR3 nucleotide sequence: TGCAGCGTTGAAGCTAGCGGCTCCTACGAGCAGTACTTC. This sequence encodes CSVEASGSYEQYF.